This section outlines one TCR beta chain sequence together with its context. The data were taken from a study of blood T cell repertoires in COVID-19. Overall study context: Samples representing acute and convalescent COVID-19 were sourced from the United States, Italy and Spain. In each case, the material was cDNA or gDNA derived from T cells, B-cell-depleted T cells, or PBMCs.

Authors' processing steps: Reference gene primer amplification gave nucleated cell count estimates. The repertoire was sequenced with immunoSEQ multiplex PCR; TCRdb's copy has only in-frame clones and lacks some. V, J and clone size are those of that table, while D and trimming were read from the DNA. The sample lists just over 150,000 clones, around 84% occurring once. J was trimmed by 5 bases and V by 4 bases; bases with no gene match: 5. CDR3 length: 14 amino acids. Germline lookup yields CDR1 ENHRY and CDR2 SYGVKD. Sequenced sample: peripheral blood. The V gene is TRBV10-3, the J gene TRBJ1-2, with 9 bases fitting TRBD1. The clonotype originates from a woman between 45 and 65 years old with acute or convalescent COVID-19. The CDR3 region has the DNA TGTGCCATCAGTGGGGACAGGGAGGGTTATGGCTACACCTTC. This translates into CAISGDREGYGYTF.